The rows below give T cell receptor beta chains drawn from one sample of a study of T cell responses to AZD1222 COVID-19 vaccine. Clones were read by immunoSEQ multiplex PCR, and TCRdb kept only the in-frame ones, dropping some. The sample includes about 140,000 clones, roughly 92% seen only once; the top ten take approximately 1.7%. The sequencing here drew on peripheral blood, taken on day 0 of AZD1222 vaccination. Receptors were obtained from an adult in good health. CDR3s include the opening cysteine and the closing phenylalanine or tryptophan. D genes are given only for firm matches. The size of a clone is reported for some rows only, either as once, few or many, or as a class for expanded clones.

j_call clone_size v_call d_call cdr3_nt cdr3_aa
TRBJ1-5 - TRBV15 - TGTGCCACCAGCCTAAGGGACGGTGCTTATAGCAATCAGCCCCAGCATTTT CATSLRDGAYSNQPQHF
TRBJ1-2 - TRBV5-1 - TGCGCCAGCAGCTCTACAGATAACTATGGCTACACCTTC CASSSTDNYGYTF
TRBJ1-2 - TRBV28 TRBD1 TGTGCCAGCAGTTTATTCGCTGGGACAGGTCGAGCCCGCAGCCGCTATGGCTACACCTTC CASSLFAGTGRARSRYGYTF
TRBJ2-1 - TRBV12-3/TRBV12-4 TRBD1 TGTGCCAGCAGTTTAGGGGACAGTCAAGAGCAGTTCTTC CASSLGDSQEQFF
TRBJ2-2 - TRBV4-1 - TGCGCCAGCAGCCGTTCTAATGGCGGGGCCGGGGAGCTGTTTTTT CASSRSNGGAGELFF
TRBJ1-1 - TRBV6-5 - TGTGCCAGCAGCCTTCCCCGAGGGGGTTATGAAGCTTTCTTT CASSLPRGGYEAFF
TRBJ1-5 - TRBV5-1 TRBD1 TGCGCCAGCAGCTTGGGGGGACAGGGTAGCAATCAGCCCCAGCATTTT CASSLGGQGSNQPQHF
TRBJ1-3 once TRBV30 - TGTGCCTGGAGTGGCCCCCGGTACTCTGGAAACACCATATATTTT CAWSGPRYSGNTIYF
TRBJ1-1 - TRBV6-2/TRBV6-3 - TGTGCCAGCAGTTACCCGACGGGGGCGGTGACTGAAGCTTTCTTT CASSYPTGAVTEAFF
TRBJ1-5 - TRBV28 - TGTGCCAGCAGCCTATTTACAGGGTCTGGGAATCAGCCCCAGCATTTT CASSLFTGSGNQPQHF
TRBJ2-1 - TRBV18 - TGTGCCAGCTCACCAAGAATAGAGGGTTGGTTTGATGAGCAGTTCTTC CASSPRIEGWFDEQFF